This passage covers 8 T cell receptor beta chains from one sample sequenced in a study of post-analysis software for immune sequencing data. Unique molecular identifiers had been added to the TCR beta cDNA libraries. A single record per CDR3 protein comes from TCRdb applying MiXCR to the PCR reads. Here the sample spans under 200,000 distinct CDR3 sequences, roughly 40% being singletons. The source was blood, collected after autologous hematopoietic stem cell transplantation. Receptor source: a girl between 5 and 17 years old with multiple sclerosis.

V gene TRBV28 combines with J gene TRBJ2-1; D unclear. The CDR3 is made up of 15 amino acids. V gave up 0 bases and J gave up 0 bases, with 6 bases separating them. Per the germline V gene, CDR1 is MDHEN and CDR2 is SYDVKM. The CDR3 protein is CASSLWVSSYNEQFF. The CDR3 DNA reads as TGTGCCAGCAGTTTATGGGTGAGCTCCTACAATGAGCAGTTCTTC.

This clonotype has a handful of counts. The V gene is TRBV20-1, the J gene TRBJ2-5; D call uncertain. The tail of the sequence fits TRBJ2-7 better, so the J call may be wrong. The CDR3 sequence is 11 residues long. The V gene's germline CDR1 is DFQATT and CDR2 SNEGSKA (reference sequence). Written as DNA, the CDR3 is TGCAGTGCTAGAGGGCAGAGCGAGCAGTACTTC. It specifies CSARGQSEQYF.

Worth noting for this clonotype: The junction shows a germline mismatch at one end, possibly a read error. The chain carries TRBV2 and TRBJ1-2; D possibly corresponds to TRBD1 (5 bases). Germline V CDR1 and CDR2: SNHLY, FYNNEI. This CDR3 is 13 amino acids long. In DNA, the CDR3 is TGTGCCAGCAGTGTATTCGGGGCTCGGGGCTGCACCTTC. It is translated as CASSVFGARGCTF.

This clonotype was seen repeatedly, ten times or more. V gene TRBV28 combines with J gene TRBJ2-7; a weak D match, TRBD1 (6 bases). The CDR3 runs to 13 residues. V gave up 6 bases and J gave up 5 bases, with 14 bases separating them. The V gene's germline CDR1 is MDHEN and CDR2 SYDVKM. The CDR3 DNA reads as TGTGCCAGCAGCCAACAGGGAATTAACGAGCAGTACTTC. Translation: CASSQQGINEQYF.

This clonotype has only a few counts. The junction departs from germline at one end; a sequencing error may be responsible. CDR3 residues: CASTLTGGTIEQYF. CDR3 bases: TGTGCCAGCACCTTAACGGGGGGGACGATCGAGCAGTACTTC. The chain is built from TRBV7-2 and TRBJ2-5, with 8 bases fitting TRBD2. The DNA end favors TRBJ2-7, so the J call may be wrong. Germline V lookup: CDR1 SGHTA, CDR2 FQGNSA. CDR3 length equals 14 residues.

This clonotype has a count of ten or more. The junction departs from the called germline gene at one end, perhaps through a read error. The chain carries TRBV5-1 and TRBJ2-7, with a possible D match to TRBD1 (6 bases). CDR1 and CDR2 (germline): SGHRS, YFSETQ. There are 14 residues in the CDR3. The CDR3 region is CASSLAGGSYEQYF. The CDR3 DNA reads TGTGCCAGCAGCTTGGCTGGGGGCTCGTACGAGCAGTACTTC.

The genes are TRBV4-3 and TRBJ2-3, with D perhaps matching TRBD2 (6 bases). This CDR3 comprises 16 residues. With 0 bases removed from V and 2 bases from J, the gap between germline ends came to 12 bases. Germline V gene lookup returns CDR1 LGHNA and CDR2 YSLEER. In DNA, the CDR3 is TGCGCCAGCAGCCAAGATACCCCGGGGGTCACAGATACGCAGTATTTT. Encoded protein: CASSQDTPGVTDTQYF.

The chain uses TRBV5-5 and TRBJ1-1; D remains ambiguous. The CDR3 spans 14 residues. The germline V and J ends were trimmed by 4 bases and 8 bases, with 18 bases remaining between them. Germline assignment: CDR1 SGHKS and CDR2 YYEKEE (reference sequence). This CDR3 is CASSRKYSFLEAFF. The CDR3 coding sequence is TGTGCCAGCAGCCGAAAGTATTCCTTCTTAGAAGCTTTCTTT.